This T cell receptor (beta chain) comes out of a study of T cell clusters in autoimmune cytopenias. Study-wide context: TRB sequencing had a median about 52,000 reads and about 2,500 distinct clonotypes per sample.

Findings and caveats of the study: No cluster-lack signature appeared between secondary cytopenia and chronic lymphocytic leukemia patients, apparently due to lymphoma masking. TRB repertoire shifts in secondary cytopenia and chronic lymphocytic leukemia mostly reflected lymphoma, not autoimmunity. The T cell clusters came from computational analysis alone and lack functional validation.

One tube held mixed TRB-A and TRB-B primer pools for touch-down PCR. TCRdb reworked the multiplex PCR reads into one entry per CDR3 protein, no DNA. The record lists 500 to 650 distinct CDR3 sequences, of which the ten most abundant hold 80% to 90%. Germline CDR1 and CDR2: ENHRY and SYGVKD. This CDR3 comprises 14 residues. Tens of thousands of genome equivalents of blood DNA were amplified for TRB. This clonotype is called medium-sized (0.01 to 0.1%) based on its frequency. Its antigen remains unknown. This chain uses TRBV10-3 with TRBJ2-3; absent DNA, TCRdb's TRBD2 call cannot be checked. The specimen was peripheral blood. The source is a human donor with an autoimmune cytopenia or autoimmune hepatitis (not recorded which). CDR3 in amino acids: CAIGAAGSTDTQYF.